This TCR beta chain was recovered during a study of post-analysis software for immune sequencing data. Study context: Included among the disease courses, which were recorded for the cohort, were relapsing-remitting, secondary progressive and progressive-relapsing multiple sclerosis.

The study, taken as a whole, reports: Patients used about five TRBV segments, including TRBV5-6, TRBV5-1 and TRBV20-1, more often than controls.

Every TCR beta cDNA library bore unique molecular identifiers. TCRdb fed the PCR reads into MiXCR, producing one record per CDR3 protein. Of hundreds of thousands of distinct CDR3 sequences listed, just under 30% were seen once; the top ten hold about 0.5%. This clonotype has only a few counts. Its antigen is unidentified. CDR3 length: 12 amino acids. Deletions cut 5 bases from V and 4 bases from J, with 8 bases between. Germline CDR1 is MNHEY and CDR2 is SVGAGI. The chain recombines TRBV6-5 with TRBJ2-5; no reliable D call. The receptor was isolated from a girl between 5 and 17 years old with multiple sclerosis. The sample consisted of blood. The CDR3 DNA is TGTGCCAGCAGTCAACCCCCAGAGACCCAGTACTTC. Translating gives CASSQPPETQYF.